A selection of T cell receptor beta chains follows, all from one sample in a study of T cells in localized non-small cell lung cancer. Produced via immunoSEQ multiplex PCR; TCRdb's table is partial and in-frame only. The sample lists roughly 38,000 clones, roughly 88% occurring once. The source material was peripheral blood mononuclear cells, sampled before any cancer treatment. These receptors originate from a male donor at least 60 years old with stage II lung adenocarcinoma. Both conserved end residues are part of each CDR3. The D gene is left open where the match is weak. Only some rows state a clone size, as once, few, many or a class for expanded clones.

>-|TRBJ1-5|-|TRBV5-1
TGCGCCAGCAGCCCCACAGGGTCTTCGAATCAGCCCCAGCATTTT
CASSPTGSSNQPQHF
>few|TRBJ2-2|TRBD2|TRBV7-7
TGTGCCAGCAGCTCGGCCCCGGGACTAGCGGGAGCAAACACCGGGGAGCTGTTTTTT
CASSSAPGLAGANTGELFF
>-|TRBJ1-5|TRBD1|TRBV4-2
TGTGCCAGCAGCCATAGTGGGACAGTACGCCATCAGCCCCAGCATTTT
CASSHSGTVRHQPQHF
>-|TRBJ2-7|TRBD2|TRBV10-3
TGTGCCATCGGATCTCAAGCCCTAGCGGGAAATTACGAGCAGTACTTC
CAIGSQALAGNYEQYF
>medium-sized|TRBJ1-2|-|TRBV6-5
TGTGCCATAAAGGGGGGCGCGGATGGCTACACCTTC
CAIKGGADGYTF
>-|TRBJ2-2|-|TRBV6-1
TGTGCCAGCAGTGAAAATAGGCTCTACACCGGGGAGCTGTTTTTT
CASSENRLYTGELFF
>-|TRBJ2-1|TRBD2|TRBV7-2
TGTGCCAGCAGCTCTAGCGGGAGTGGGGCCAATGAGCAGTTCTTC
CASSSSGSGANEQFF
>-|TRBJ2-7|-|TRBV7-9
TGTGCCAGCAGCCGACGCTACGAGCAGTACTTC
CASSRRYEQYF
>-|TRBJ1-1|-|TRBV7-9
TGTGCCAGCAGCCAAGCCTCGAACACTGAAGCTTTCTTT
CASSQASNTEAFF
>-|TRBJ2-7|-|TRBV11-2
TGTGCCAGCATCCCGACAGGCTCCTACGAGCAGTACTTC
CASIPTGSYEQYF
>-|TRBJ1-3|TRBD1|TRBV4-2
TGTGCCAGCAGCCTCAAACCCACGGGACAGGCTCCCGGAAACACCATATATTTT
CASSLKPTGQAPGNTIYF
>medium-sized|TRBJ2-7|TRBD2|TRBV5-5
TGTGCCAGCAGCTTGTTACTAGCGGGAGCCTCCTACGAGCAGTACTTC
CASSLLLAGASYEQYF
>-|TRBJ1-1|-|TRBV6-5
TGTGCCAGCAGTTACTCCCCACAGTCAATAGCTTTCTTT
CASSYSPQSIAFF
>-|TRBJ2-7|TRBD1|TRBV5-5
TGTGCCAGCAGCACCACGGGACAGGTTTACGAGCAGTACTTC
CASSTTGQVYEQYF
>-|TRBJ1-2|-|TRBV15
TGTGCCACCAGCAGAGATCTTTCGACAGCTCTCGGCTATGGCTACACCTTC
CATSRDLSTALGYGYTF
>-|TRBJ1-5|-|TRBV6-1
TGTGCCAGCAGGGACCAAATAAATCAGCCCCAGCATTTT
CASRDQINQPQHF
>-|TRBJ1-1|-|TRBV4-3
TGCGCCAGCAGCCGGGATGGGCACACTGAAGCTTTCTTT
CASSRDGHTEAFF
>-|TRBJ2-7|-|TRBV5-6
TGTGCCAGCAGCTTGAGAAGGGGCGGCTACGAGCAGTACTTC
CASSLRRGGYEQYF
>-|TRBJ2-5|-|TRBV7-2
TGTGCCAGCAGCTTAGATTTTAGGGGGGGCCAAGAGACCCAGTACTTC
CASSLDFRGGQETQYF
>-|TRBJ2-7|-|TRBV27
TGTGCCAGCAGTCTAAATCCATCAGCAACCTTCTCCTACGAGCAGTACTTC
CASSLNPSATFSYEQYF
>-|TRBJ1-4|-|TRBV27
TGTGCCAGCAGTTTCCTCGGCCCCGGGGAACTGTTTTTT
CASSFLGPGELFF
>-|TRBJ1-5|-|TRBV7-2
TGTGCCAGCGGGGGGTACAATCAGCCCCAGCATTTT
CASGGYNQPQHF
>once|TRBJ2-7|-|TRBV27
TGTGCCAGCAGTTTATCTGGCCTCTCTCGCGAGCAGTACTTC
CASSLSGLSREQYF
>-|TRBJ1-5|-|TRBV28
TGTGCCAGCCACAGCCAAAATAATCAGCCCCAGCATTTT
CASHSQNNQPQHF
>-|TRBJ2-1|TRBD2|TRBV7-8
TGTGCCAGCAGCCCTTATAGGACTAGAGGCAATGAGCAGTTCTTC
CASSPYRTRGNEQFF
>-|TRBJ2-2|-|TRBV18
TGTGCCAGCTCTCCCAGAGCGACCGGGGAGCTGTTTTTT
CASSPRATGELFF
>-|TRBJ2-7|TRBD2|TRBV7-2
TGTGCCAGCAGCGTAAAGGCGGGAGGAGCCTACGAGCAGTACTTC
CASSVKAGGAYEQYF
>-|TRBJ1-4|-|TRBV7-9
TGTGCCAGCAACCTATGGACCGACCGCGGATTGAGGGGTGAAAAACTGTTTTTT
CASNLWTDRGLRGEKLFF
>-|TRBJ2-7|TRBD1|TRBV4-1
TGCGCCAGCAGCCGAACCAGGGACAGGCCCGAGCAGTACTTC
CASSRTRDRPEQYF
>-|TRBJ2-5|-|TRBV11-2
TGTGCCAGCAGCTTAGTGTACAGTTCCGAAGAGACCCAGTACTTC
CASSLVYSSEETQYF
>-|TRBJ2-3|-|TRBV5-1
TGCGCCAGCAGCTTGGTCTTGACAGATACGCAGTATTTT
CASSLVLTDTQYF
>-|TRBJ2-2|-|TRBV12-5
TGTGCTAGTGGTCTTCTTGGCAGGGGGGAGCTGTTTTTT
CASGLLGRGELFF
>once|TRBJ1-5|-|TRBV5-1
TGCGCCAGCAGCCTTCCGACAGGCTCCTCTCAGCCCCAGCATTTT
CASSLPTGSSQPQHF
>-|TRBJ1-6|-|TRBV30
TGTGCCCGAGCCTACTCGGCAGATTCACCCCTCCACTTT
CARAYSADSPLHF
>-|TRBJ2-5|TRBD2|TRBV27
TGTGCCAGCAGTTTCTGCGACTTTCTAGCGGGAGAGGGGGAAGAGACCCAGTACTTC
CASSFCDFLAGEGEETQYF
>-|TRBJ1-3|-|TRBV18
TGTGCCAGCTCACCGCAGGGACTAACTGCTGGAAACACCATATATTTT
CASSPQGLTAGNTIYF